Following are 8 T cell receptor beta chains from one sample sequenced in a study of blood T cell repertoires in COVID-19. Profiled with immunoSEQ multiplex PCR; TCRdb holds only in-frame clones, not every one. This sample has 200,000 to 300,000 clones, with around 84% found just once. The specimen sequenced was peripheral blood. The receptors shown here come from a man aged 55 to 70 with acute or convalescent COVID-19.

This clone was observed a few times. This rearrangement joins TRBV9 to TRBJ1-2; no reliable D call. Germline V lookup: CDR1 SGDLS, CDR2 YYNGEE. V lost 4 bases and J 6 bases, leaving 10 bases between the germline ends. There are 12 residues in the CDR3. The CDR3 region is CASSRHLNGYTF. The DNA for the CDR3 is TGTGCCAGCAGCCGACATCTTAATGGCTACACCTTC.

This clone was detected a few times. The rearrangement links TRBV7-8 to TRBJ2-5, with 11 bases matching TRBD1. The germline gives CDR1 SGHVS, CDR2 FQNEAQ. This CDR3 has 14 amino acids. V shed 5 bases and J 5 bases; nucleotides not matched to a gene: 4. In DNA form, the CDR3 reads TGTGCCAGCAGCCCGGGGACAGGGGGGGAGACCCAGTACTTC. Translation: CASSPGTGGETQYF.

J is TRBJ2-1 and V is TRBV19, with D tentatively TRBD2 (5 bases). Trimming shortened V by 4 bases and J by 2 bases, and 12 bases separated the two germline ends. CDR1 and CDR2 from the germline V gene are LNHDA and SQIVND (reference sequence). CDR3 length: 15 residues. CDR3 bases: TGTGCCAGTAGTAGGGCCCTAGCCGCCTACAATGAGCAGTTCTTC. The encoded protein is CASSRALAAYNEQFF.

The genes are TRBV18 and TRBJ2-7; 9 bases align to TRBD2. This CDR3 has 15 residues. Germline V CDR1 and CDR2: KGHSH, LQKENI. J lost 7 bases, V lost 3 bases, and 10 bases had no gene match. The CDR3 sequence: CASSPGGGGAKEQYF. The CDR3 nucleotides read TGTGCCAGCTCACCTGGAGGCGGGGGGGCTAAAGAGCAGTACTTC.

The chain recombines TRBV6-5 with TRBJ2-7, with 9 nucleotides matching TRBD1. The CDR3 spans 14 residues. In germline, CDR1 is MNHEY, CDR2 SVGAGI. Germline trimming cut 5 bases from V and 3 bases from J; bases unmatched to any gene: 5. The CDR3 reads CASSPGQGFYEQYF. CDR3 in DNA: TGTGCCAGCAGTCCGGGACAGGGCTTCTACGAGCAGTACTTC.

The rearrangement uses TRBV30 and TRBJ1-6; TRBD1 might be the D (5 bases). Trimming removed 4 bases at V and 6 bases at J, with 13 bases between. The CDR3 has 14 residues. Germline V gene sequence: CDR1 GTSNPN, CDR2 SVGIG (reference sequence). The CDR3 region is CAWKKGLSNSPLHF. CDR3 DNA: TGTGCCTGGAAAAAGGGGCTCTCTAATTCACCCCTCCACTTT.

This sequence joins TRBV10-3 and TRBJ1-5; D call uncertain. The V end was cut by 3 bases, the J end by 1 base, with 7 bases between. CDR1 is ENHRY, CDR2 SYGVKD, per germline. The CDR3 extends over 14 amino acids. The CDR3: CAISERVSNQPQHF. For the CDR3, the DNA is TGTGCCATCAGTGAACGGGTGAGCAATCAGCCCCAGCATTTT.

This chain connects TRBV28 to TRBJ2-7, with D perhaps matching TRBD1 (5 bases). Trimming removed 7 bases from V and 6 bases from J, with 19 bases in between. This CDR3 region has 14 residues. Germline V gives CDR1 MDHEN, CDR2 SYDVKM. The CDR3 DNA follows: TGTGCCAGCAACAAGGGCAGGGCCTCACGCGAGCAGTACTTC. The encoded protein is CASNKGRASREQYF. Full variable domain (rest looked up from reference TRBV28 and TRBJ2-7): DVKVTQSSRYLVKRTGEKVFLECVQDMDHENMFWYRQDPGLGLRLIYFSYDVKMKEKGDIPEGYSVSREKKERFSLILESASTNQTSMYLCASNKGRASREQYFGPGTRLTVT.